The T cell receptor (beta chain) under discussion was sequenced for a study of cytomegalovirus exposure and HLA in healthy donors. In nominal health when sampled, donors likely had unrecorded immune exposures nonetheless. The CDR3 spans 16 residues. Germline V CDR1 and CDR2: LNHNV, YYDKDF (reference sequence). V shed 5 bases and J 4 bases; nucleotides not matched to a gene: 10. Amplification used 60 Vbeta primers and 13 Jbeta primers. The data were produced by immunoSEQ multiplex PCR, yet TCRdb's version contains in-frame clones alone and is incomplete. The sample comprises under 200,000 clones, roughly 86% of which are singletons, and 3.4% rests with the top ten. Regarding the study as a whole: Versus the approximately 670-donor mean, an Asian-associated ancestry cluster reportedly showed fewer N-insertions in a later analysis. Later analysis identified several of the most significant clusters that appeared linked to common viral pathogens.

Worth noting for this clone: Its target is unknown.

Input material: PBMCs. This rearrangement joins TRBV15 to TRBJ1-5; 8 bases line up with TRBD1. This sequence originates from a man aged 35-49 years in good health and CMV-seropositive. CDR3 bases: TGTGCCACCAGCCTACGACAGGGGCCAGGGAATCAGCCCCAGCATTTT. It encodes CATSLRQGPGNQPQHF.